These 28 T cell receptor beta chains were all obtained from the same sample, sequenced in a study of OX40 agonist ivuxolimab in advanced cancers. Clones were read by immunoSEQ multiplex PCR, and TCRdb kept only the in-frame ones, dropping some. The sample yields about 77,000 clones, about 86% seen once. Sequencing used CD4+ or CD8+ T cells sorted from blood, obtained in a trial of the OX40 agonist ivuxolimab. Receptors were obtained from an adult with an advanced solid tumor such as melanoma, head and neck, liver or kidney cancer.

This clone was recorded once. This sequence joins TRBV6-1 and TRBJ2-3; D unresolved. CDR3 length: 14 residues. Trimming left V 1 base short and J 1 base short, with 6 bases between. Germline V gene sequence: CDR1 MNHNS, CDR2 SASEGT. CDR3 region: CASSEGAGTDTQYF. The CDR3 DNA reads as TGTGCCAGCAGTGAAGGGGCGGGCACAGATACGCAGTATTTT.

This clone has only one observation. V is TRBV27 and J is TRBJ2-1; possible D gene TRBD2, 6 bases. The CDR3 loop spans 15 amino acids. V lost 3 bases, J lost 5 bases, and 14 bases lay in between. Germline assignment: CDR1 MNHEY and CDR2 SMNVEV (reference sequence). The CDR3 protein is CASSFRGFFDNEQFF. The CDR3 DNA sequence: TGTGCCAGCAGTTTTCGGGGGTTCTTTGACAATGAGCAGTTCTTC.

The J gene is TRBJ2-4, the V gene TRBV11-3, with TRBD2 matching 7 bases. The germline V gene encodes CDR1 SGHNT and CDR2 YENEEA. The CDR3 totals 14 residues. Germline trimming cut 2 bases from V and 5 bases from J; bases unmatched to any gene: 3. The CDR3 loop reads CASSLFAGENIQYF. The CDR3 DNA reads as TGTGCCAGCAGCTTATTCGCGGGAGAAAACATTCAGTACTTC.

The rearrangement links TRBV7-2 to TRBJ1-2, with a weak D call TRBD1 (5 bases). The CDR3 is 13 residues long. Germline V CDR1 and CDR2: SGHTA, FQGNSA. The V end was cut by 0 bases, the J end by 7 bases, with 9 bases between. CDR3 protein: CASSLARATGYTF. DNA of the CDR3: TGTGCCAGCAGCTTAGCCAGGGCGACTGGCTACACCTTC.

The genes are TRBV28 and TRBJ1-2; maybe TRBD1 (5 bases). V was shortened by 3 bases and J by 0 bases, with 11 bases between the two germline ends. The germline gives CDR1 MDHEN, CDR2 SYDVKM. The CDR3 is 15 residues long. CDR3 nucleotide sequence: TGTGCCAGCAGTTTCGGGACGTCCTCTAACTATGGCTACACCTTC. Amino acid sequence: CASSFGTSSNYGYTF.

Only one count was recorded for this clone. V usage is TRBV9 and J usage is TRBJ2-5; perhaps TRBD2 as D (6 bases). From germline, CDR1 is SGDLS and CDR2 YYNGEE. CDR3 size: 14 residues. Deletions cut 2 bases from V and 5 bases from J, with 13 bases between. CDR3 sequence: CASSVGFREETQYF. CDR3 in DNA: TGTGCCAGCAGCGTTGGGTTCCGGGAGGAGACCCAGTACTTC.

The rearrangement joins TRBV5-8 to TRBJ2-7; TRBD1 agrees at 9 bases. The CDR3 extends over 14 amino acids. The ends lost 3 bases at V and 3 bases at J; junction bases unmatched: 4. CDR1 SGHTS and CDR2 YDEGEE come from the germline V gene. DNA of the CDR3: TGTGCCAGCAGCTCCGGGACAGGGAACTACGAGCAGTACTTC. Protein: CASSSGTGNYEQYF.

CDR3 in DNA: TGTGCCAGCAGCTTGAACACCGGGGAGCTGTTTTTT. The encoded protein is CASSLNTGELFF. V gene TRBV7-6 combines with J gene TRBJ2-2, with D hard to call. The ends were cut back, 3 bases at V and 1 base at J, with 0 bases in the middle. CDR1 SGHVS and CDR2 FNYEAQ come from the germline V gene. This CDR3 region has 12 residues.

This clone was picked up a small number of times. The chain couples TRBV4-2 to TRBJ1-4, with D tentatively TRBD1 (5 bases). The CDR3 runs to 15 residues. Germline V gives CDR1 LGHNA, CDR2 YNFKEQ. V lost 2 bases, J lost 7 bases, and 14 bases lay in between. The CDR3 spells CASSQNQGYPEKLFF. The CDR3 nucleotides are TGTGCCAGCAGCCAAAATCAGGGTTACCCTGAAAAACTGTTTTTT.

J is TRBJ2-7 and V is TRBV19; 11 nucleotides match TRBD1. Germline trimming cut 9 bases from V and 1 base from J; bases unmatched to any gene: 11. The CDR3 has 16 residues. CDR1 and CDR2 from the germline V gene are LNHDA and SQIVND (reference sequence). The CDR3 sequence is CASSPQGTGGSYEQYF. The CDR3 DNA is TGTGCCAGCAGCCCTCAAGGGACAGGGGGGTCCTACGAGCAGTACTTC. Supplemented by reference TRBV19 and TRBJ2-7, the full variable domain reads DGGITQSPKYLFRKEGQNVTLSCEQNLNHDAMYWYRQDPGQGLRLIYYSQIVNDFQKGDIAEGYSVSREKKESFPLTVTSAQKNPTAFYLCASSPQGTGGSYEQYFGPGTRLTVT.

This chain uses TRBV10-3 with TRBJ2-7, with 8 positions matching TRBD1. Unmatched junction bases numbered 7, after V lost 6 bases and J lost 0 bases. Germline lookup yields CDR1 ENHRY and CDR2 SYGVKD. This CDR3 has 15 amino acids. The CDR3 loop is CAIRSRQGASYEQYF. The CDR3 nucleotides are TGTGCCATCAGGTCCCGCCAGGGGGCCTCCTACGAGCAGTACTTC.

This clone was detected once. The J gene is TRBJ2-1, the V gene TRBV18, with TRBD2 identical over 8 bases. This CDR3 is 15 amino acids long. Germline CDR1 is KGHSH and CDR2 is LQKENI. V trimming: 5 bases; J trimming: 5 bases; junction bases outside the gene matches: 8. In nucleotides, the CDR3 is TGTGCCAGCTCAGCGGGACTAGAGGGCAACAATGAGCAGTTCTTC. Translated, it gives CASSAGLEGNNEQFF. Complete variable domain (other parts from reference TRBV18 and TRBJ2-1): NAGVMQNPRHLVRRRGQEARLRCSPMKGHSHVYWYRQLPEEGLKFMVYLQKENIIDESGMPKERFSAEFPKEGPSILRIQQVVRGDSAAYFCASSAGLEGNNEQFFGPGTRLTVL.

V gene TRBV28 combines with J gene TRBJ1-2; TRBD1 matches at 7 bases. The germline gives CDR1 MDHEN, CDR2 SYDVKM. The CDR3 has 14 residues. J gave up 4 bases and V 7 bases, and 9 bases lay outside the gene matches. CDR3 sequence: CASTPPTGAYGYTF. CDR3 DNA sequence: TGTGCCAGCACCCCACCCACAGGGGCCTATGGCTACACCTTC.

The genes are TRBV4-2 and TRBJ2-1, with 12 bases identical to TRBD2. The V and J ends lost 1 base and 9 bases, in that order; junction bases with no gene match: 4. The CDR3 is made up of 15 amino acids. CDR1 and CDR2 (germline): LGHNA, YNFKEQ. CDR3 region: CASSQGLAGDIEQFF. For the CDR3, the DNA is TGTGCCAGCAGCCAAGGACTAGCGGGAGACATTGAGCAGTTCTTC.

V and J are TRBV6-5 and TRBJ1-1; 8 bases line up with TRBD1. CDR3 length equals 14 residues. After removal of 2 bases from V and 5 bases from J, the junction contained 4 bases not matched to a gene. Germline V gene sequence: CDR1 MNHEY, CDR2 SVGAGI. In nucleotides, the CDR3 is TGTGCCAGCAGTTACGCAGGGGGCGGGACTGAAGCTTTCTTT. Encoded protein: CASSYAGGGTEAFF.

The chain recombines TRBV27 with TRBJ1-1, with D possibly matching TRBD1 (6 bases). The CDR3 covers 14 residues. Germline V gives CDR1 MNHEY, CDR2 SMNVEV (reference sequence). V was clipped by 0 bases and J by 3 bases, with 8 bases between them. CDR3 DNA: TGTGCCAGCAGTTTATCGGGGGCCCACACTGAAGCTTTCTTT. It specifies CASSLSGAHTEAFF.

This clone came up a few times. This chain uses TRBV7-9 with TRBJ1-2; D might be TRBD1 (5 bases). V was trimmed by 1 base and J by 13 bases, leaving 10 bases between them. This CDR3 is 11 amino acids long. Germline lookup yields CDR1 SEHNR and CDR2 FQNEAQ (reference sequence). CDR3 in DNA: TGTGCCAGCAGCTTAGGAAGGGGTGCCACCTTC. It yields the protein CASSLGRGATF.

This rearrangement joins TRBV4-1 to TRBJ2-7; D is uncertain. V gave up 0 bases and J gave up 3 bases, with 9 bases separating them. The germline gives CDR1 MGHRA, CDR2 YSYEKL. The CDR3 consists of 14 residues. DNA for the CDR3: TGCGCCAGCAGCCAAGAGCGGCAGATCTACGAGCAGTACTTC. The encoded protein is CASSQERQIYEQYF.

This clone has only one observation. V is TRBV5-6 and J is TRBJ2-7; D gene ambiguous. V was pared by 0 bases and J by 3 bases, with 10 bases between. This CDR3 region has 14 residues. Germline CDR1 and CDR2: SGHDT and YYEEEE. CDR3 bases: TGTGCCAGCAGCTTGGCCCTCGGGTTCTACGAGCAGTACTTC. This translates into CASSLALGFYEQYF.

The J gene is TRBJ2-1, the V gene TRBV10-3; 9 nucleotides agree with TRBD2. With V trimmed by 6 bases and J by 2 bases, 8 bases remained unmatched. Germline CDR1 is ENHRY and CDR2 is SYGVKD. This CDR3 is 16 amino acids long. DNA for the CDR3: TGTGCCATCAGGACCGTAGCGGGAGAGGCCTACAATGAGCAGTTCTTC. Its translation is CAIRTVAGEAYNEQFF.

This sequence joins TRBV5-5 and TRBJ2-7; D unresolved. The CDR3 spans 12 residues. The V gene lost 3 bases and the J gene lost 2 bases, with 6 bases spanning the gap. Germline CDR1 SGHKS, CDR2 YYEKEE (reference sequence). CDR3 sequence (DNA): TGTGCCAGCAGCTCCGCCGCCTACGAGCAGTACTTC. Its translation is CASSSAAYEQYF.

V usage is TRBV11-3 and J usage is TRBJ2-2; D is unclear. The CDR3 has 13 amino acids. The germline V gene has CDR1 SGHNT and CDR2 YENEEA. V was trimmed by 3 bases and J by 5 bases, leaving 7 bases between them. CDR3 DNA: TGTGCCAGCAGCTTTGACGGGACCGGGGAGCTGTTTTTT. It yields the protein CASSFDGTGELFF.

The chain joins TRBV7-2 to TRBJ2-3; D call uncertain. The CDR3 covers 14 residues. Germline-derived CDR1 and CDR2 are SGHTA and FQGNSA. The V gene lost 1 base and the J gene lost 4 bases, with 9 bases spanning the gap. This chain's CDR3 is CASSLVVGPDTQYF. CDR3 DNA sequence: TGTGCCAGCAGCTTAGTCGTGGGCCCAGATACGCAGTATTTT.

The chain employs TRBV11-2 and TRBJ2-3; D gene unclear. This CDR3 spans 12 amino acids. Looked up from germline, CDR1 is SGHAT and CDR2 is FQNNGV. Trimming shortened V by 5 bases and J by 0 bases, and 3 bases separated the two germline ends. CDR3 in DNA: TGTGCCAGCAGCCCTAGCACAGATACGCAGTATTTT. Amino acid sequence: CASSPSTDTQYF.

This chain links TRBV5-6 with TRBJ1-2, with D hard to call. CDR1 and CDR2 from the germline V gene are SGHDT and YYEEEE. The CDR3 is 14 residues long. Trimming shortened V by 4 bases and J by 7 bases, and 17 bases separated the two germline ends. Written as DNA, the CDR3 is TGTGCCAGCAGCCCGGGCCAGGAGGCGCGTGGCTACACCTTC. It is translated as CASSPGQEARGYTF.

This clone was counted between two and nine times. This chain connects TRBV30 to TRBJ1-4; TRBD1 aligns across 7 bases. Per germline, CDR1 GTSNPN and CDR2 SVGIG (reference sequence). The CDR3 has 13 amino acids. The CDR3 nucleotides are TGTGCGGGGAGTCACAGGGGTAATGAAAAACTGTTTTTT. It specifies CAGSHRGNEKLFF.

This clone appeared a few times. This chain connects TRBV30 to TRBJ2-3; perhaps TRBD2 as D (5 bases). This CDR3 contains 12 residues. V lost 4 bases to trimming and J lost 3 bases, with 8 bases between them. Germline V lookup: CDR1 GTSNPN, CDR2 SVGIG (reference sequence). The CDR3 sequence is CAWTGLTDTQYF. The CDR3 coding sequence is TGTGCCTGGACAGGACTTACAGATACGCAGTATTTT.

Only one count was recorded for this clone. The rearrangement joins TRBV7-2 to TRBJ2-5; D tentatively fits TRBD1 or TRBD2 (6 bases each). The germline gives CDR1 SGHTA, CDR2 FQGNSA. The V and J ends lost 5 bases and 5 bases respectively, with 21 bases between them. This CDR3 contains 16 residues. The CDR3 DNA follows: TGTGCCAGCAGCCCCTGGGCCGGGGGCGCGCGGGAGACCCAGTACTTC. As protein: CASSPWAGGARETQYF. Using reference TRBV7-2 and TRBJ2-5 for the parts outside the CDR3, the full variable domain is GAGVSQSPSNKVTEKGKDVELRCDPISGHTALYWYRQSLGQGLEFLIYFQGNSAPDKSGLPSDRFSAERTGGSVSTLTIQRTQQEDSAVYLCASSPWAGGARETQYFGPGTRLLVL.